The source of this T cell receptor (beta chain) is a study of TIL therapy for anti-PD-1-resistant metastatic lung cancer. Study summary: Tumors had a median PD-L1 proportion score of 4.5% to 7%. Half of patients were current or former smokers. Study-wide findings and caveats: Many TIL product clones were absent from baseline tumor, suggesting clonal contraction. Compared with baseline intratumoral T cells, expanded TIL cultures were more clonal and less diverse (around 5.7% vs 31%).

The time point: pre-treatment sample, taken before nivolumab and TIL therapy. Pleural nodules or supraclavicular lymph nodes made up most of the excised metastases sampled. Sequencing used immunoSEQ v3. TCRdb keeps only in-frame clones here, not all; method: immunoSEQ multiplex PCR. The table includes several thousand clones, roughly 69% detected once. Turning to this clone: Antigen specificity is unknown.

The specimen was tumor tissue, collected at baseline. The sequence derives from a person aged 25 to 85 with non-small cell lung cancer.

Here the CDR3 reads CASSPGTGVTYNSPLHF. CDR3 nucleotide sequence: TGTGCCAGCTCACCAGGGACAGGGGTCACCTATAATTCACCCCTCCACTTT. The chain uses TRBV18 and TRBJ1-6; 10 bases line up with TRBD1. The CDR3 has 17 residues. V was clipped by 2 bases and J by 2 bases; unmatched bases: 3. Germline V gene sequence: CDR1 KGHSH, CDR2 LQKENI.